This TCR beta chain was identified in a study of blood T cell repertoires in COVID-19. Measured with immunoSEQ multiplex PCR; TCRdb has only the in-frame clones, and not every one. The sample comprises around 100,000 clones, roughly four fifths of which are singletons, and under 5.5% rests with the top ten. This clone was seen a handful of times. Germline V lookup: CDR1 GTSNPN, CDR2 SVGIG (reference sequence). The CDR3 consists of 12 residues. Sequenced material: peripheral blood. The gene calls are TRBV30 and TRBJ1-4; the D gene is possibly TRBD1 (6 bases). The TCR originated in a man aged 60-69 years with acute or convalescent COVID-19. The CDR3 here is CVGGGKDEKLFF. The CDR3 region has the DNA TGTGTCGGGGGGGGCAAGGATGAAAAACTGTTTTTT.